These T cell receptor beta chains were read from a single sample in a study of blood T cell repertoires in COVID-19. Assay: immunoSEQ multiplex PCR; the TCRdb copy retains only in-frame clones and omits some. This table has around 70,000 clones, around 90% appearing once. Sequencing was performed on peripheral blood. The receptor set was obtained from a man aged 50 to 59 with acute or convalescent COVID-19. CDR3s include the opening cysteine and the closing phenylalanine or tryptophan. The order of the fields is J gene, CDR3 length, clone size, V gene, D gene, CDR3 DNA, CDR3 protein. D genes are given only for firm matches. The size field is filled for only some rows; it gives once, few, many or a size class.

>TRBJ2-5|15|-|TRBV30|TRBD1
TGTGCCTGGAGTCGGGACAGGGGGGCCGAAGAGACCCAGTACTTC
CAWSRDRGAEETQYF
>TRBJ2-1|15|-|TRBV2|TRBD1
TGTGCCAGCAGTTACAGGGGGCGCGGGAACAATGAGCAGTTCTTC
CASSYRGRGNNEQFF
>TRBJ1-5|13|-|TRBV10-1|-
TGCGCCAGCAGTGAAACAGGTAATCAGCCCCAGCATTTT
CASSETGNQPQHF
>TRBJ1-4|17|-|TRBV27|-
TGTGCCAGCAGTTCCGGAACGGGGTTCCCCTTTAATGAAAAACTGTTTTTT
CASSSGTGFPFNEKLFF
>TRBJ1-6|13|-|TRBV2|TRBD1
TGTGCCAGCAGTCAGGGGGCAAGGTCACCCCTCCACTTT
CASSQGARSPLHF
>TRBJ1-1|13|-|TRBV12-5|TRBD1
TGTGCTAGTGGGCTTGGACAGGGCGCTGAAGCTTTCTTT
CASGLGQGAEAFF
>TRBJ1-2|13|-|TRBV28|TRBD1
TGTGCCAGCAGTCCCGCGGACAGGATTGGCTACACCTTC
CASSPADRIGYTF
>TRBJ1-2|19|few|TRBV30|TRBD1
TGTGCCTGGAGTGTATACCCTTGGGACAGGGGCCGGGGGGACTATGGCTACACCTTC
CAWSVYPWDRGRGDYGYTF
>TRBJ2-5|15|-|TRBV2|TRBD2
TGTGCCAGCAAAGAAGTAGCGGGAAGGACAGAGACCCAGTACTTC
CASKEVAGRTETQYF
>TRBJ1-1|14|-|TRBV5-1|TRBD1
TGCGCCAGCAGCTTGGGCGACAGGGGCACTGAAGCTTTCTTT
CASSLGDRGTEAFF
>TRBJ1-5|13|-|TRBV6-6|-
TGTGCCAGCCTTAGATCGAGCAATCAGCCCCAGCATTTT
CASLRSSNQPQHF
>TRBJ1-4|15|-|TRBV7-2|-
TGTGCCAGCAGCTTAGCCGGACAGCGGAATGAAAAACTGTTTTTT
CASSLAGQRNEKLFF
>TRBJ1-2|13|-|TRBV11-2|TRBD1
TGTGCCAGCAGCGTACTAACAGGGGACGGCTACACCTTC
CASSVLTGDGYTF
>TRBJ2-1|15|-|TRBV27|TRBD2
TGTGCCAGCAGTTTAGTGACTAGCGGGAGACATGAGCAGTTCTTC
CASSLVTSGRHEQFF
>TRBJ2-5|15|-|TRBV6-2/TRBV6-3|TRBD1
TGTGCCAGCAGTTTTCCACAGGGGGCTGGGGAGACCCAGTACTTC
CASSFPQGAGETQYF
>TRBJ2-1|11|-|TRBV20-1|-
TGCAGTGCTAAGAGCTACAATGAGCAGTTCTTC
CSAKSYNEQFF
>TRBJ2-3|16|-|TRBV5-4|TRBD1
TGTGCCAGCAGCTTGGGGGGGGACAGGGGTATAGATACGCAGTATTTT
CASSLGGDRGIDTQYF
>TRBJ2-2|18|-|TRBV11-2|-
TGTGCCAGCAGCCCCGGCGCCAGGGGGGTTACGAACACCGGGGAGCTGTTTTTT
CASSPGARGVTNTGELFF
>TRBJ2-5|11|-|TRBV28|TRBD2
TGTGCCAGCCGGGGGGTAGAGACCCAGTACTTC
CASRGVETQYF
>TRBJ1-2|11|-|TRBV7-6|-
TGTGCCAGCAGCTTTGGGGCTGGCTACACCTTC
CASSFGAGYTF
>TRBJ2-1|16|-|TRBV11-2|TRBD2
TGTGCCAGCAGCTGGGGAAGACTAGCGGCTAACAATGAGCAGTTCTTC
CASSWGRLAANNEQFF
>TRBJ2-1|15|-|TRBV11-2|-
TGTGCCAGCAGCTTGACCCCGGGGAGAGACGGTGAGCAGTTCTTC
CASSLTPGRDGEQFF
>TRBJ2-1|18|-|TRBV2|TRBD2
TGTGCCAGCAGGCGAGGGACTAGCGGGAGGTCCTCCTACAATGAGCAGTTCTTC
CASRRGTSGRSSYNEQFF
>TRBJ1-5|14|-|TRBV7-9|-
TGTGCCAGCAGCTTAGAGACAGAGTCTCAGCCCCAGCATTTT
CASSLETESQPQHF
>TRBJ1-1|16|-|TRBV9|TRBD1
TGTGCCAGCAGCGGCGGGACAGGGGGCAGGGGCACTGAAGCTTTCTTT
CASSGGTGGRGTEAFF
>TRBJ1-1|18|-|TRBV3-1/TRBV3-2|-
TGTGCCAGCAGCCAAGTCGGGGGTGCGTCTGGGAGTAACACTGAAGCTTTCTTT
CASSQVGGASGSNTEAFF
>TRBJ2-6|14|few|TRBV19|TRBD1
TGTGCCAGCGGGACAGGCTCTGGGGCCAACGTCCTGACTTTC
CASGTGSGANVLTF
>TRBJ2-5|16|-|TRBV5-4|TRBD2
TGTGCCAGCAGCTTGGGGGGGACTAGCGAGGCAGAGACCCAGTACTTC
CASSLGGTSEAETQYF
>TRBJ1-5|19|-|TRBV28|-
TGTGCCAGTCAGGCGGTCAAATATGCTACGGGAAGACTCAATCAGCCCCAGCATTTT
CASQAVKYATGRLNQPQHF
>TRBJ1-2|18|-|TRBV28|TRBD1
TGTGCCAGCAGTTTCCTCTCGGGACAGGGGGCAGGGGGATATGGCTACACCTTC
CASSFLSGQGAGGYGYTF
>TRBJ1-1|15|-|TRBV6-1|-
TGTGCCAGCAGTGAAAGGGCAGGGGTGGGCACTGAAGCTTTCTTT
CASSERAGVGTEAFF
>TRBJ2-3|19|-|TRBV19|TRBD2
TGTGCCAGTAGTATCACCGGGACTAGCGGGGGATCTAGCACAGATACGCAGTATTTT
CASSITGTSGGSSTDTQYF
>TRBJ1-5|13|-|TRBV6-5|-
TGTGCCAGCAGTTCAGGGGTGGATCAGCCCCAGCATTTT
CASSSGVDQPQHF
>TRBJ1-1|17|-|TRBV4-1|-
TGCGCCAGCAGCCTGACGATGGTGGGGTCGGGAAACACTGAAGCTTTCTTT
CASSLTMVGSGNTEAFF
>TRBJ1-5|18|-|TRBV7-3|-
TGTGCCAGCAGCTTTATGACCTCAAGAGGGGGAAGCAATCAGCCCCAGCATTTT
CASSFMTSRGGSNQPQHF
>TRBJ1-5|14|-|TRBV18|-
TGTGCCAGCTCACCAGGGGCGGGCAATCAGCCCCAGCATTTT
CASSPGAGNQPQHF
>TRBJ1-5|15|-|TRBV19|TRBD1
TGTGCCAGTACGGGGACAGACCTTGGCAATCAGCCCCAGCATTTT
CASTGTDLGNQPQHF
>TRBJ2-1|14|-|TRBV18|-
TGTGCCAGCTCAGTTACTGTAGCGAGCAATGAGCAGTTCTTC
CASSVTVASNEQFF
>TRBJ1-5|13|-|TRBV2|TRBD1
TGTGCCAGCAGGGGACAGGGATTTCAGCCCCAGCATTTT
CASRGQGFQPQHF
>TRBJ1-5|14|-|TRBV19|-
TGTGCCAGCGCCGGACAGAGTAGCAATCAGCCCCAGCATTTT
CASAGQSSNQPQHF
>TRBJ1-3|16|-|TRBV18|TRBD1
TGTGCCAGCTCCTCCACCGGGACAGTCATTGGAAACACCATATATTTT
CASSSTGTVIGNTIYF
>TRBJ2-3|15|-|TRBV3-1/TRBV3-2|TRBD2
TGTGCCAGCAGCCTACCGGGAGGGGGCACAGATACGCAGTATTTT
CASSLPGGGTDTQYF
>TRBJ2-7|15|-|TRBV5-4|TRBD2
TGTGCCAGCAGCCCCGCTAGCGGGAGCTCCTACGAGCAGTACTTC
CASSPASGSSYEQYF
>TRBJ2-1|17|-|TRBV5-1|TRBD2
TGCGCCAGCAGCTTGGGGCTAGCGGGCCCCTCCTACAATGAGCAGTTCTTC
CASSLGLAGPSYNEQFF
>TRBJ1-1|13|-|TRBV7-2|-
TGTGCCAGCGTACAGCACATGAACACTGAAGCTTTCTTT
CASVQHMNTEAFF
>TRBJ2-5|17|-|TRBV4-1|TRBD2
TGCGCCAGCAGCCAAGCACCTGCGGGGGGGCCAATGGAGACCCAGTACTTC
CASSQAPAGGPMETQYF
>TRBJ2-1|14|-|TRBV29-1|TRBD1
TGCAGCGGGAGAAAGAGGGACAGCTACAATGAGCAGTTCTTC
CSGRKRDSYNEQFF